This T cell receptor (beta chain) was retrieved from a study of graft-versus-host responses after intestinal transplantation. Study information: Each recipient received a multivisceral, liver-intestinal, or isolated intestinal graft. Each patient got anti-thymocyte globulin induction, then tacrolimus and steroids for approximately 3 years.

The assay was immunoSEQ multiplex PCR, and TCRdb's table has in-frame clones only and misses some. This table holds some 77,000 clones, about 90% found once. As concerns this clone: The antigen is undetermined.

The CDR3 runs 16 residues. Trimming removed 4 bases from V and 0 bases from J; junction bases left unmatched: 6. Study-wide results and limits: Detected in recipient marrow were GvH clones, some of which were first observed in ileum or blood. High graft-versus-host to host-versus-graft T cell clonal ratios marked allografts of patients with graft-donor macrochimerism.

This specimen was PBMCs, taken 98 days after intestinal transplantation. The sequence was obtained from a human patient who received an intestinal transplant, so some T cells may come from the graft donor. J is TRBJ2-7 and V is TRBV23-1; TRBD1 aligns across 10 bases. TRBV23-1 is flagged as an ORF with uncertain function. This CDR3 is CASSPRDRGHSYEQYF. The CDR3 DNA follows: TGCGCCAGCAGTCCCCGGGACAGGGGCCACTCCTACGAGCAGTACTTC.